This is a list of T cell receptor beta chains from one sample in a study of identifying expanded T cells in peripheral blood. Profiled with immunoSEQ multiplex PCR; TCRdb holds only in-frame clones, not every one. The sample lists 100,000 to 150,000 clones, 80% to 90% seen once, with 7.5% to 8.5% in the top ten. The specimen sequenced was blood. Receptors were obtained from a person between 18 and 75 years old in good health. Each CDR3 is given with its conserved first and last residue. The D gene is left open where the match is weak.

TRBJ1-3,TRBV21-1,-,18,TGTGCCAGCAGCAAAGAGTGGCGCGGGACGGGGGAGAGGGGCACCATATATTTT,CASSKEWRGTGERGTIYF
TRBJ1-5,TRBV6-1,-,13,TGTGCCAGCAGGATGGGGGGCAATCAGCCCCAGCATTTT,CASRMGGNQPQHF
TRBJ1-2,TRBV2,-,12,TGTGCCAACAGGAGGGGATTCTATGGCTACACCTTC,CANRRGFYGYTF
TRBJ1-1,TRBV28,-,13,TGTGCCAGCAGTTTTCTAACCGAACCTGAAGCTTTCTTT,CASSFLTEPEAFF
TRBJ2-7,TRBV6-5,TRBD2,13,TGTGCCAGTCACCTAGCGGGGTACTACGAGCAGTACTTC,CASHLAGYYEQYF
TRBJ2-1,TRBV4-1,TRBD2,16,TGCGCCAGCAGCTCTCGGCTAGCGGGAGGAAACAATGAGCAGTTCTTC,CASSSRLAGGNNEQFF
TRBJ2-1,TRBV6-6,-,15,TGTGCCAGCAGTTACTCGATTGGGGGAGCCGGGGAGCAGTTCTTC,CASSYSIGGAGEQFF
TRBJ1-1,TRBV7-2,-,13,TGTGCCAGCCGGGGGGGCGCGTTTTCTGAAGCTTTCTTT,CASRGGAFSEAFF
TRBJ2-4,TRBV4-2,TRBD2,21,TGTGCCAGCAGCCTCCTTCCCCGAATAGGCGGGAGGGAAGGAGGGGAAAACATTCAGTACTTC,CASSLLPRIGGREGGENIQYF
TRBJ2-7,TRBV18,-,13,TGTGCCAGCTCACCTCCTTCGTCTTACGAGCAGTACTTC,CASSPPSSYEQYF
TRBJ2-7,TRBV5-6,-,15,TGTGCCAGCAGCTTAAATACAGGGATGGGGTACGAGCAGTACTTC,CASSLNTGMGYEQYF
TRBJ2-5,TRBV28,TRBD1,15,TGTGCCAGCAGTTTTCGGGGACAGCACCAAGAGACCCAGTACTTC,CASSFRGQHQETQYF
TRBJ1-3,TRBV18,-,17,TGTGCCAGCTCACCCCCCGGACAGTCGGGAGTTGGAAACACCATATATTTT,CASSPPGQSGVGNTIYF
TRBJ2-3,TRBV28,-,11,TGTGCCACCCTACTCACAGATACGCAGTATTTT,CATLLTDTQYF
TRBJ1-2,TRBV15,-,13,TGTGCCACCAGCAGGGACCTCATCTATGGCTACACCTTC,CATSRDLIYGYTF
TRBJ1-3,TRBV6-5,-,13,TGTGCCAGTGGGGAGACCCCTGGAAACACCATATATTTT,CASGETPGNTIYF
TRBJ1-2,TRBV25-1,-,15,TGTGCCAGCAGTGACCCTAAGGATCTTGGCTATGGCTACACCTTC,CASSDPKDLGYGYTF
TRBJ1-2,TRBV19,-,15,TGTGCCAGTAGTGTAGTTTATCGGGGGCGAAGCGGCTACACCTTC,CASSVVYRGRSGYTF